The rows below give T cell receptor beta chains drawn from one sample of a study of blood T cell repertoires in COVID-19. TCRdb keeps only in-frame clones here, not all; method: immunoSEQ multiplex PCR. The sample holds around 280,000 clones, under 90% seen once. The sample was peripheral blood. The receptors come from a woman aged 25 to 39 with COVID-19, enrolled during active disease. Each CDR3 is given with its conserved first and last residue.

cdr3_aa: CASPYGSYGYTF
v_call: TRBV2
j_call: TRBJ1-2

cdr3_aa: CASSLSGGAGEQFF
v_call: TRBV5-5
j_call: TRBJ2-1

cdr3_aa: CASSQVFGVLASYNEQFF
v_call: TRBV3-1/TRBV3-2
j_call: TRBJ2-1

cdr3_aa: CATSDRTGTGFPQHF
v_call: TRBV24-1
j_call: TRBJ1-5

cdr3_aa: CAWSVSATNEKLFF
v_call: TRBV30
j_call: TRBJ1-4

cdr3_aa: CASSPRLAGGRSPFEQYF
v_call: TRBV4-2
j_call: TRBJ2-7

cdr3_aa: CASSIPLGGLFTGGNQPQHF
v_call: TRBV28
j_call: TRBJ1-5

cdr3_aa: CASSQEPGGSYNEQFF
v_call: TRBV3-1/TRBV3-2
j_call: TRBJ2-1

cdr3_aa: CASSLGGWTEAFF
v_call: TRBV5-6
j_call: TRBJ1-1

cdr3_aa: CASGAGGANYGYTF
v_call: TRBV6-5
j_call: TRBJ1-2

cdr3_aa: CASSERWDRGQLNEKLFF
v_call: TRBV25-1
j_call: TRBJ1-4

cdr3_aa: CASSARLAGDVGELFF
v_call: TRBV5-6
j_call: TRBJ2-2

cdr3_aa: CASSPAGGPRFGDKNIQYF
v_call: TRBV7-2
j_call: TRBJ2-4

cdr3_aa: CASSASGVYGYTF
v_call: TRBV19
j_call: TRBJ1-2

cdr3_aa: CASKRTSLYEQYF
v_call: TRBV2
j_call: TRBJ2-7

cdr3_aa: CASSYSVTQDTIYF
v_call: TRBV6-5
j_call: TRBJ1-3

cdr3_aa: CASSSPVEGYTF
v_call: TRBV5-5
j_call: TRBJ1-2

cdr3_aa: CASGITSGGAYEQFF
v_call: TRBV27
j_call: TRBJ2-1

cdr3_aa: CASSYDRSSYNEQFF
v_call: TRBV6-5
j_call: TRBJ2-1

cdr3_aa: CASSVEANYGYTF
v_call: TRBV2
j_call: TRBJ1-2

cdr3_aa: CASSLGQGQETQYF
v_call: TRBV5-4
j_call: TRBJ2-5

cdr3_aa: CASSPLSGQGTRDEQFF
v_call: TRBV27
j_call: TRBJ2-1

cdr3_aa: CASSVSGTIRSANEKLFF
v_call: TRBV9
j_call: TRBJ1-4